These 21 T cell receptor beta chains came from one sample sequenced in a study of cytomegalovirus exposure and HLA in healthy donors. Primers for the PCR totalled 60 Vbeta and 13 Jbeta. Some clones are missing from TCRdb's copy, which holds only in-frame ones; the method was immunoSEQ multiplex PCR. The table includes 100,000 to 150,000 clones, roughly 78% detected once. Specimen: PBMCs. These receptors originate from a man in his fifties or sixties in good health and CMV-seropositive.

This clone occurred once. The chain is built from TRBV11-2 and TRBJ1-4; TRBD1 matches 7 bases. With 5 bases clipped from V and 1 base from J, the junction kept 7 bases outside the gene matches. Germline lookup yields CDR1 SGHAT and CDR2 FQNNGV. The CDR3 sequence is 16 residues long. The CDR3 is CASSLGTVRTNEKLFF. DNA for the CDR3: TGTGCCAGCAGCCTCGGGACAGTCCGAACTAATGAAAAACTGTTTTTT.

The CDR3 loop reads CASSDRWGGTEAFF. In DNA form, the CDR3 reads TGTGCCAGCAGTGATCGGTGGGGAGGCACTGAAGCTTTCTTT. V is TRBV6-5 and J is TRBJ1-1; no clear D gene. Trimming took 5 bases from V and 4 from J, leaving 14 bases between them. Germline loops: CDR1 MNHEY, CDR2 SVGAGI. CDR3 length equals 14 residues.

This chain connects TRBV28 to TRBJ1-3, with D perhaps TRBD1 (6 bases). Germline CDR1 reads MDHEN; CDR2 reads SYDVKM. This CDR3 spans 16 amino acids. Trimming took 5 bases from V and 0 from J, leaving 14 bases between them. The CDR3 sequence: CASSEGVRSSGNTIYF. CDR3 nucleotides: TGTGCCAGCAGTGAGGGGGTGAGGTCCTCTGGAAACACCATATATTTT.

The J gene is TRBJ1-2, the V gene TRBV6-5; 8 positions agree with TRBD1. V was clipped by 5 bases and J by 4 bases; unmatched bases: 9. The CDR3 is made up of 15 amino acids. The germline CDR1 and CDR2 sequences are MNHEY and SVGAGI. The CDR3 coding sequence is TGTGCCAGCAGTCGACGACAGGGGCGCACCTATGGCTACACCTTC. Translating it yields CASSRRQGRTYGYTF.

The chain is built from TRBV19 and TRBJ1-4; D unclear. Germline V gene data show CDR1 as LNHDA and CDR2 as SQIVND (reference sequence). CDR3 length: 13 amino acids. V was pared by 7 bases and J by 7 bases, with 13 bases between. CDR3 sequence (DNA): TGTGCCAGTACCTTTGGAAACAGTGAAAAACTGTTTTTT. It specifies CASTFGNSEKLFF.

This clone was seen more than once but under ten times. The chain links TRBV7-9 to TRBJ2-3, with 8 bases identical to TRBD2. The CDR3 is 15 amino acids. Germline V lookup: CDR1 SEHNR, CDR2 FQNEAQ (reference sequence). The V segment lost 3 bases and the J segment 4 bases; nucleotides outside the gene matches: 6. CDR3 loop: CASSFGGAGADTQYF. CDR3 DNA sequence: TGTGCCAGCAGCTTCGGGGGGGCCGGGGCAGATACGCAGTATTTT.

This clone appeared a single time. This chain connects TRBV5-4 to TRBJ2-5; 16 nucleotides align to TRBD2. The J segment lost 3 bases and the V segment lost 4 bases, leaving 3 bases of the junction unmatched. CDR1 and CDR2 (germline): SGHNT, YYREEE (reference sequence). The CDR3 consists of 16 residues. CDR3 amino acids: CASSLGLAGGEETQYF. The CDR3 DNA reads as TGTGCCAGCAGCCTGGGACTAGCGGGGGGGGAAGAGACCCAGTACTTC.

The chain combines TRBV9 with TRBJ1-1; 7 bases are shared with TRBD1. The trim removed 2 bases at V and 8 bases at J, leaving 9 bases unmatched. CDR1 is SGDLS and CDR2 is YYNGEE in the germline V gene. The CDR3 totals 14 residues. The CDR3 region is CASSVSSTGLEAFF. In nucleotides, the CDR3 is TGTGCCAGCAGCGTCTCCTCGACAGGGTTGGAAGCTTTCTTT.

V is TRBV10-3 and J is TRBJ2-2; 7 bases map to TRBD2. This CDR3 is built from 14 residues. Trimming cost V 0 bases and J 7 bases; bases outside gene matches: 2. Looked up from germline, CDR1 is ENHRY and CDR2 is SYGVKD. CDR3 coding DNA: TGTGCCATCAGTGAGTCGGGGGGGATCGGGGAGCTGTTTTTT. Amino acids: CAISESGGIGELFF.

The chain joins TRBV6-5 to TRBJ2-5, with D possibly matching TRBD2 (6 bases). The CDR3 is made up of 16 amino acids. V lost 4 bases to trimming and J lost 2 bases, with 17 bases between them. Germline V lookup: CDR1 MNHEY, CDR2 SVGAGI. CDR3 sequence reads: CASSLKGLASQETQYF. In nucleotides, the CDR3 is TGTGCCAGCAGTTTAAAGGGACTGGCTTCTCAAGAGACCCAGTACTTC.

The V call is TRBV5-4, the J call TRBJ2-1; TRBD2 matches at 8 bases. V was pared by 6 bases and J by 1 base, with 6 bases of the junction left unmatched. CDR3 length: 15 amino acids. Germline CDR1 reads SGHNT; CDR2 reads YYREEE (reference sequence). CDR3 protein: CASNPGGRSYNEQFF. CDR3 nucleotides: TGTGCCAGCAACCCGGGAGGGCGGTCCTACAATGAGCAGTTCTTC. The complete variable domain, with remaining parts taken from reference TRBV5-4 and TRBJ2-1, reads ETGVTQSPTHLIKTRGQQVTLRCSSQSGHNTVSWYQQALGQGPQFIFQYYREEENGRGNFPPRFSGLQFPNYSSELNVNALELDDSALYLCASNPGGRSYNEQFFGPGTRLTVL.

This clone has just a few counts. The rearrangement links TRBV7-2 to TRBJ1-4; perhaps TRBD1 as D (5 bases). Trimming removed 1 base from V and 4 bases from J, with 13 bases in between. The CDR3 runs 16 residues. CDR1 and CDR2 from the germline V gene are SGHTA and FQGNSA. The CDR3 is CASSLGNTQGNEKLFF. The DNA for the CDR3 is TGTGCCAGCAGCTTAGGGAACACGCAGGGTAATGAAAAACTGTTTTTT. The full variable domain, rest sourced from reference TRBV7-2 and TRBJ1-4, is GAGVSQSPSNKVTEKGKDVELRCDPISGHTALYWYRQSLGQGLEFLIYFQGNSAPDKSGLPSDRFSAERTGGSVSTLTIQRTQQEDSAVYLCASSLGNTQGNEKLFFGSGTQLSVL.

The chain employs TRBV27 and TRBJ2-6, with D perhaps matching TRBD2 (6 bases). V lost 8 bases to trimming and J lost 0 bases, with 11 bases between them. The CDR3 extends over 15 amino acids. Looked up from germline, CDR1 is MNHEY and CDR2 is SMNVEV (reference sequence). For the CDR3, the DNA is TGTGCCAGCGGAGGGTTTAGCTCTGGGGCCAACGTCCTGACTTTC. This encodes CASGGFSSGANVLTF.

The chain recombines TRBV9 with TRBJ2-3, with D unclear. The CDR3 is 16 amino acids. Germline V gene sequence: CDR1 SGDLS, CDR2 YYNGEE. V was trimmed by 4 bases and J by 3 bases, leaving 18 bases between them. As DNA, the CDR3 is TGTGCCAGCAGCTCCCCGACATCAATTGGTACAGATACGCAGTATTTT. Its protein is CASSSPTSIGTDTQYF.

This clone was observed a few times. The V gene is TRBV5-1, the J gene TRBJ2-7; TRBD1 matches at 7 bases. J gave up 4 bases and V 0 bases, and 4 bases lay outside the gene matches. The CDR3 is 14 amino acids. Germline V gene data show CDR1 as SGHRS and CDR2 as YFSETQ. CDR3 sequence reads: CASSLVGQTYEQYF. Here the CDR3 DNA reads TGCGCCAGCAGCTTGGTGGGACAGACTTACGAGCAGTACTTC.

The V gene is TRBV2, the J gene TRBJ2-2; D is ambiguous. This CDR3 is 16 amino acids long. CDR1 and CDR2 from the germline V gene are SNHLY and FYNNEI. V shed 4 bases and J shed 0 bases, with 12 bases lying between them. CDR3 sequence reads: CASSARSAANTGELFF. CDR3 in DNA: TGTGCCAGCAGTGCGAGGTCAGCCGCGAACACCGGGGAGCTGTTTTTT. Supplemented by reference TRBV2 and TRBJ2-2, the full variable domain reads EPEVTQTPSHQVTQMGQEVILRCVPISNHLYFYWYRQILGQKVEFLVSFYNNEISEKSEIFDDQFSVERPDGSNFTLKIRSTKLEDSAMYFCASSARSAANTGELFFGEGSRLTVL.

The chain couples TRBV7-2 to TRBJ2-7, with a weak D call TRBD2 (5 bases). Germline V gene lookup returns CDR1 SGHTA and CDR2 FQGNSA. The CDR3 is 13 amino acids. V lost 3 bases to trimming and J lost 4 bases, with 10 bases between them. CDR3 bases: TGTGCCAGCAGCTTCGGGAATAGTTACGAGCAGTACTTC. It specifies CASSFGNSYEQYF.

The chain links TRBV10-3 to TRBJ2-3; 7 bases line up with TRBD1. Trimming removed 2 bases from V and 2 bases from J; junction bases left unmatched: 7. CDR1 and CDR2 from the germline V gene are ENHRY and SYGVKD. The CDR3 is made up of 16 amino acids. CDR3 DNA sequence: TGTGCCATCAGTGAGGCAGGGGGACAGCTCACAGATACGCAGTATTTT. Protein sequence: CAISEAGGQLTDTQYF.

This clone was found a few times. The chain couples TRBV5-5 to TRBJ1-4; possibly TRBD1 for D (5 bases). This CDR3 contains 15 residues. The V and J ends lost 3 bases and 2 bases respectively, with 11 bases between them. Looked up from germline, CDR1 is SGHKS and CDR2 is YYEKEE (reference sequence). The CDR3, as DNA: TGTGCCAGCAGCTCGCCGACAGCCACTAATGAAAAACTGTTTTTT. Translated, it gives CASSSPTATNEKLFF. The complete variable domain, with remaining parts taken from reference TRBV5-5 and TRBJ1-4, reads DAGVTQSPTHLIKTRGQQVTLRCSPISGHKSVSWYQQVLGQGPQFIFQYYEKEERGRGNFPDRFSARQFPNYSSELNVNALLLGDSALYLCASSSPTATNEKLFFGSGTQLSVL.

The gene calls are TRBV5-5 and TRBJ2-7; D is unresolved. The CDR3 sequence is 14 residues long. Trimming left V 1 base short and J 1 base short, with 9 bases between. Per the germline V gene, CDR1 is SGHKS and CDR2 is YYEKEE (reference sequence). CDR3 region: CASSLRGTSYEQYF. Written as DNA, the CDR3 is TGTGCCAGCAGCTTGCGCGGAACTTCCTACGAGCAGTACTTC. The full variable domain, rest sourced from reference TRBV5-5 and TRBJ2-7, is DAGVTQSPTHLIKTRGQQVTLRCSPISGHKSVSWYQQVLGQGPQFIFQYYEKEERGRGNFPDRFSARQFPNYSSELNVNALLLGDSALYLCASSLRGTSYEQYFGPGTRLTVT.

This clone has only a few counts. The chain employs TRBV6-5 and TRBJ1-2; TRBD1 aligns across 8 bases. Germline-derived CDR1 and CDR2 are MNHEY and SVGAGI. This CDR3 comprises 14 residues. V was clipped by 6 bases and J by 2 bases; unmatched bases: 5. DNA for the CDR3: TGTGCCAGCAGGGCCGGGACAGGAAACTATGGCTACACCTTC. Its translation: CASRAGTGNYGYTF.